This TCR beta chain was sequenced during a study of early T cells in non-severe SARS-CoV-2 infection. Study as a whole: Sequencing of unsorted whole blood was done on bulk RNA, leaving chains unpaired.

cDNA molecules, individually, were tagged with unique molecular identifiers. TCRdb re-called the 5' RACE reads with MiXCR, one entry per CDR3 protein. The sample gives roughly 50,000 distinct CDR3 sequences, around 8% of which show up once; 9.4% is in the top ten. Germline loops: CDR1 MNHEY, CDR2 SMNVEV (reference sequence). The CDR3 is 14 residues long. V lost 3 bases, J lost 7 bases, and 13 bases lay in between. Notes on the study in general: There was a bias toward anti-spike CD8 responses in VDJdb matching, which missed private and CD4 specificities.

As to this clonotype: Its antigen remains unidentified.

Sequenced input: whole blood. The chain joins TRBV27 to TRBJ2-1; perhaps TRBD1 as D (6 bases). The receptor's source is an adult who was a healthcare worker with PCR-confirmed SARS-CoV-2 infection or an uninfected control (not recorded which). The CDR3 nucleotides read TGTGCCAGCAGTTTCGGACTCCAGGGGAATGAGCAGTTCTTC. Translation: CASSFGLQGNEQFF.